Below, 26 T cell receptor beta chains from the same sample are listed, as sequenced in a study of post-analysis software for immune sequencing data. Study-level points and caveats: Roughly five TRBV segments were more frequent in patients than controls; TRBV5-6, TRBV5-1 and TRBV20-1 belonged to this group.

The TCR beta cDNA libraries contained unique molecular identifiers. Using its own MiXCR run on the PCR reads, TCRdb lists one record per CDR3 protein. The sample yields 600,000 to 700,000 distinct CDR3 sequences, around 64% seen once. No cognate antigen is known for these TCRs. Sequencing input: blood. These receptors all come from a girl between 2 and 10 years old with multiple sclerosis.

In DNA, the CDR3 is TGTGCCATCAGTGAGAGAGACGGGGGAGATGGCTACACCTTC. This sequence encodes CAISERDGGDGYTF. This chain joins TRBV10-3 and TRBJ1-2; the D gene is possibly TRBD1 (5 bases). The length of the CDR3 is 14 residues. Germline values: CDR1 ENHRY, CDR2 SYGVKD. Trimming pared 2 bases from V and 6 bases from J, leaving 13 bases between.

The chain links TRBV20-1 to TRBJ2-5; 7 bases line up with TRBD1. The J segment lost 3 bases and the V segment lost 5 bases, leaving 9 bases of the junction unmatched. Per germline, CDR1 DFQATT and CDR2 SNEGSKA (reference sequence). This CDR3 region has 14 residues. This CDR3 reads CSAGWDSLEETQYF. DNA of the CDR3: TGCAGTGCTGGATGGGACAGCCTCGAAGAGACCCAGTACTTC.

The rearrangement joins TRBV3-1 to TRBJ2-5; D gene uncertain. Trimming cost V 1 base and J 5 bases, with 11 bases left between them. The germline gives CDR1 LGHDT, CDR2 YNNKEL (reference sequence). The CDR3 totals 14 residues. Here the CDR3 reads CASSQGRAGETQYF. The DNA of the CDR3 is TGTGCCAGCAGCCAAGGAAGGGCCGGGGAGACCCAGTACTTC.

The V and J genes are TRBV12-3 or TRBV12-4 and TRBJ2-1, with unresolved D. V was trimmed by 8 bases and J by 8 bases, leaving 19 bases between them. The CDR3 is 14 residues long. The DNA of the CDR3 is TGTGCCAGCGAAACCCGCCCCCGGACCCATGAGCAGTTCTTC. Its translation is CASETRPRTHEQFF.

This clonotype showed up just once. V gene TRBV6-5 combines with J gene TRBJ1-5; D ambiguous. The CDR3 totals 15 residues. Trimming removed 8 bases at V and 0 bases at J, with 14 bases between. Germline V gene lookup returns CDR1 MNHEY and CDR2 SVGAGI. The CDR3 DNA reads TGTGCCAGCGGACGGAACCCATATAGCAATCAGCCCCAGCATTTT. This gives the protein CASGRNPYSNQPQHF.

The rearrangement joins TRBV20-1 to TRBJ2-3, with D possibly being TRBD2 (6 bases). Trimming pared 3 bases from V and 2 bases from J, leaving 15 bases between. The CDR3 extends over 15 amino acids. CDR1 and CDR2 from the germline V gene are DFQATT and SNEGSKA (reference sequence). The DNA for the CDR3 is TGCAGTGCTAGTATCTCCAGGACTACCACAGATACGCAGTATTTT. Protein sequence: CSASISRTTTDTQYF.

This clonotype has a handful of counts. The CDR3 region has the DNA TGCAGCGTTGTTGGGGGCCGGAGCTCTGATCAGGGGTACATTCAGTACTTC. Its protein product is CSVVGGRSSDQGYIQYF. The chain links TRBV29-1 to TRBJ2-4; D is perhaps TRBD1 (6 bases). There are 17 residues in the CDR3. Germline lookup yields CDR1 SQVTM and CDR2 ANQGSEA. The V and J ends lost 4 bases and 8 bases respectively, with 27 bases between them.

J is TRBJ2-5 and V is TRBV9; possible D gene TRBD1, 5 bases. Trimming took 0 bases from V and 5 from J, leaving 8 bases between them. The CDR3 runs to 13 residues. Germline CDR1 is SGDLS and CDR2 is YYNGEE. This CDR3 is CASSVAQAETQYF. The CDR3 nucleotides are TGTGCCAGCAGCGTAGCACAGGCGGAGACCCAGTACTTC.

The chain employs TRBV20-1 and TRBJ1-1; D is ambiguous. The germline gives CDR1 DFQATT, CDR2 SNEGSKA (reference sequence). This CDR3 comprises 13 residues. V was pared by 2 bases and J by 5 bases, with 12 bases between. CDR3 sequence: CSARLELGTEAFF. CDR3 bases: TGCAGTGCTAGACTGGAATTGGGTACTGAAGCTTTCTTT.

The V and J genes are TRBV7-2 and TRBJ2-1, with TRBD1 matching 10 bases. The ends lost 3 bases at V and 9 bases at J; junction bases unmatched: 5. This CDR3 is 14 amino acids long. Germline values: CDR1 SGHTA, CDR2 FQGNSA. This CDR3 is CASSFDRGLGEQFF. CDR3 sequence (DNA): TGTGCCAGCAGCTTCGACAGGGGGCTGGGTGAGCAGTTCTTC. Variable domain in full (rest from reference TRBV7-2 and TRBJ2-1): GAGVSQSPSNKVTEKGKDVELRCDPISGHTALYWYRQSLGQGLEFLIYFQGNSAPDKSGLPSDRFSAERTGGSVSTLTIQRTQQEDSAVYLCASSFDRGLGEQFFGPGTRLTVL.

The chain links TRBV5-4 to TRBJ2-5; D ambiguous. The germline V gene encodes CDR1 SGHNT and CDR2 YYREEE (reference sequence). Trimming took off 4 bases at V and 3 bases at J, with 10 bases between the two ends. CDR3 length equals 13 residues. The CDR3, as DNA: TGTGCCAGCAGCACGATTGGGGAAGAGACCCAGTACTTC. Translated, it gives CASSTIGEETQYF.

The CDR3 nucleotides read TGTGCCAGCATTCAACCAGGGGTCGATGAGCAGTTCTTC. This sequence encodes CASIQPGVDEQFF. V gene TRBV12-3 or TRBV12-4 combines with J gene TRBJ2-1, with D tentatively TRBD1 (6 bases). The V and J ends lost 7 bases and 8 bases respectively, with 15 bases between them. The CDR3 contains 13 residues.

J is TRBJ1-5 and V is TRBV5-5, with D uncertain. Germline CDR1 SGHKS, CDR2 YYEKEE (reference sequence). This CDR3 region has 16 residues. V was trimmed by 1 base and J by 0 bases, leaving 11 bases between them. The chain's CDR3 is CASSLTEIYSNQPQHF. The DNA for the CDR3 is TGTGCCAGCAGCTTGACAGAGATCTATAGCAATCAGCCCCAGCATTTT.

The V and J genes are TRBV12-3 or TRBV12-4 and TRBJ2-2; tentatively, D is TRBD1 (5 bases). This CDR3 region has 16 residues. Trimming shortened V by 3 bases and J by 1 base, and 12 bases separated the two germline ends. CDR3 region: CASSLSSTGNTGELFF. CDR3 sequence (DNA): TGTGCCAGCAGTTTGTCCTCAACAGGGAACACCGGGGAGCTGTTTTTT.

The table lists this clonotype with a count of one. This rearrangement joins TRBV4-3 to TRBJ2-3; 9 bases map to TRBD2. The germline V gene encodes CDR1 LGHNA and CDR2 YSLEER. V was clipped by 1 base and J by 7 bases; unmatched bases: 6. The CDR3 totals 15 residues. DNA for the CDR3: TGCGCCAGCAGCCAAGGGGTTGCGGGGGGGCATACGCAGTATTTT. This translates into CASSQGVAGGHTQYF.

V usage is TRBV20-1 and J usage is TRBJ2-7, with D unclear. Trimming took 4 bases from V and 4 from J, leaving 11 bases between them. Looked up from germline, CDR1 is DFQATT and CDR2 is SNEGSKA (reference sequence). This CDR3 region has 12 residues. The DNA for the CDR3 is TGCAGTGCTATGGGGAATGAGTACGAGCAGTACTTC. Its protein is CSAMGNEYEQYF.

This chain connects TRBV3-1 to TRBJ2-7; the match to TRBD2 covers 7 bases. This CDR3 spans 14 amino acids. V gave up 4 bases and J gave up 2 bases; unmatched junction bases: 5. Germline CDR1 and CDR2: LGHDT and YNNKEL (reference sequence). For the CDR3, the DNA is TGTGCCAGCAGCCGCGGGAGATCTGCCTACGAGCAGTACTTC. Its protein product is CASSRGRSAYEQYF.

For the CDR3, the DNA is TGTGCCAGCAGACTCACAGGGTGGGATGGCTACACCTTC. It translates to CASRLTGWDGYTF. This rearrangement joins TRBV12-3 or TRBV12-4 to TRBJ1-2; D might be TRBD1 (6 bases). With 6 bases removed from V and 6 bases from J, the gap between germline ends came to 14 bases. The CDR3 totals 13 residues.

This clonotype has more than one count but fewer than ten. The J gene is TRBJ2-1, the V gene TRBV3-1, with 10 bases lining up with TRBD2. The CDR3 has 16 residues. Trimming at V came to 1 base and at J to 8 bases, leaving 8 bases not matched to a gene. CDR1 is LGHDT and CDR2 is YNNKEL in the germline V gene (reference sequence). The CDR3 region is CASSQVSLAGADEQFF. CDR3 DNA sequence: TGTGCCAGCAGCCAAGTCTCCCTAGCGGGAGCCGATGAGCAGTTCTTC.

The chain recombines TRBV19 with TRBJ2-7, with a weak D call TRBD1 (6 bases). The CDR3 covers 14 residues. Looked up from germline, CDR1 is LNHDA and CDR2 is SQIVND (reference sequence). Trimming took 1 base from V and 5 from J, leaving 12 bases between them. The CDR3 DNA reads as TGTGCCAGTAGTATAGGAGGACAGAGCCACGAGCAGTACTTC. The encoded protein is CASSIGGQSHEQYF.

The chain links TRBV12-3 or TRBV12-4 to TRBJ2-7; no clear D. The last part of the DNA fits TRBJ2-5 better; the J call may be wrong. The CDR3 runs to 14 residues. The CDR3 bases are TGTGCCAGCAGTCGTACCTCGCCCGGGGAGACCCAGTACTTC. This translates into CASSRTSPGETQYF.

The CDR3 region is CASSRLKDRGKFTDTQYF. In DNA form, the CDR3 reads TGTGCCAGCAGCCGCCTAAAGGACAGGGGGAAATTCACAGATACGCAGTATTTT. The genes are TRBV7-9 and TRBJ2-3; 10 nucleotides agree with TRBD1. V shed 5 bases and J 2 bases; nucleotides not matched to a gene: 13. Germline V CDR1 and CDR2: SEHNR, FQNEAQ (reference sequence). This CDR3 is 18 amino acids long.

The genes are TRBV5-1 and TRBJ2-3; TRBD1 or TRBD2 may be the D gene (5 bases each). V gave up 4 bases and J gave up 1 base, with 16 bases separating them. The CDR3 has 16 residues. Germline loops: CDR1 SGHRS, CDR2 YFSETQ. For the CDR3, the DNA is TGCGCCAGCAGCGTGGGGGACCGTCTTGGCACAGATACGCAGTATTTT. Translating it yields CASSVGDRLGTDTQYF.

The J gene is TRBJ1-5, the V gene TRBV6-2 or TRBV6-3; a weak D match, TRBD1 (5 bases). Germline V CDR1 and CDR2: MNHEY, SVGEGT. CDR3 length: 15 amino acids. V was shortened by 4 bases and J by 6 bases, with 16 bases between the two germline ends. The chain's CDR3 is CASSSFGGVGQPQHF. The CDR3 region has the DNA TGTGCCAGCAGTTCATTCGGAGGGGTCGGTCAGCCCCAGCATTTT.

The chain employs TRBV19 and TRBJ2-3, with TRBD2 identical over 7 bases. Germline CDR1 reads LNHDA; CDR2 reads SQIVND (reference sequence). J lost 1 base, V lost 7 bases, and 8 bases had no gene match. This CDR3 is built from 15 residues. The CDR3 region has the DNA TGTGCCAGTACCAACACCGCGGGAGGCACAGATACGCAGTATTTT. It translates to CASTNTAGGTDTQYF.

This clonotype was seen just once. The rearrangement uses TRBV29-1 and TRBJ2-1; TRBD2 agrees at 8 bases. V trimming: 3 bases; J trimming: 9 bases; junction bases outside the gene matches: 13. Germline-derived CDR1 and CDR2 are SQVTM and ANQGSEA. There are 15 residues in the CDR3. The CDR3 spells CSVERVAGIVSEQFF. CDR3 DNA sequence: TGCAGCGTTGAGAGGGTAGCGGGGATCGTGAGTGAGCAGTTCTTC.